This T cell receptor (beta chain) came from a study of blood T cell repertoires in COVID-19. Germline CDR1 reads MNHNS; CDR2 reads SASEGT. This CDR3 has 15 amino acids. The V gene lost 1 base and the J gene lost 7 bases, with 16 bases spanning the gap. Original analysis: Reference gene primer amplification gave estimated nucleated cell counts. Data came from immunoSEQ multiplex PCR; TCRdb stores just in-frame clones and leaves some out. That table gives V, J and clone size, and the DNA gave D and trimming. The profile shows roughly 440,000 clones, about 91% of them singletons. Sequenced: peripheral blood. This TCR derives from a woman between 45 and 60 years old with COVID-19, enrolled during active disease. The rearrangement uses TRBV6-1 and TRBJ1-1; D possibly corresponds to TRBD1 (6 bases). The DNA of the CDR3 is TGTGCCAGCAGTGAAGAAAAGGGACACCGTCTTGAAGCTTTCTTT. It translates to CASSEEKGHRLEAFF.